Presented here are 22 T cell receptor beta chains from one specimen sequenced in a study of T-cell reconstitution after alpha-beta-depleted transplantation in children. Construction of the TCRbeta library involved unique molecular identifiers. Using its own MiXCR run on the PCR reads, TCRdb lists one record per CDR3 protein. Among a few hundred thousand distinct CDR3 sequences listed, 10% were seen once. The input for sequencing was PBMCs from the stem cell graft donor, taken from the stem cell graft. These receptors were obtained from a human donor who donated a stem cell graft to a child with acute lymphoblastic leukemia.

This clonotype has only a few counts. The chain is built from TRBV7-8 and TRBJ2-7, with TRBD1 matching over 9 bases. V gave up 4 bases and J gave up 3 bases; unmatched junction bases: 10. The CDR3 is 16 residues long. Germline assignment: CDR1 SGHVS and CDR2 FQNEAQ. CDR3 DNA sequence: TGTGCCAGCAGCTCCTCACAGGGGGCAAAGGACTACGAGCAGTACTTC. It is translated as CASSSSQGAKDYEQYF.

CDR3 amino acids: CASRARGGILYEQYF. The CDR3 DNA sequence: TGTGCCAGCAGGGCCAGGGGGGGGATTCTCTACGAGCAGTACTTC. The gene calls are TRBV13 and TRBJ2-7, with D possibly called TRBD1 or TRBD2 (7 bases each). The CDR3 is 15 amino acids. V was trimmed by 6 bases and J by 3 bases, leaving 18 bases between them. Per germline, CDR1 PRHDT and CDR2 FYEKMQ (reference sequence).

This sequence joins TRBV4-3 and TRBJ2-5; 9 nucleotides agree with TRBD1. This CDR3 spans 15 amino acids. The V gene's germline CDR1 is LGHNA and CDR2 YSLEER. The V gene end was trimmed by 0 bases and the J gene end by 7 bases; junction bases not matched to a gene: 6. CDR3 nucleotide sequence: TGCGCCAGCAGCCAAGATCGTGGACAGGGGAGGACCCAGTACTTC. Amino acid sequence: CASSQDRGQGRTQYF.

This clonotype was recorded many times. The J gene is TRBJ2-3, the V gene TRBV24-1; D is unclear. The CDR3 has 16 residues. Trimming removed 1 base from V and 2 bases from J, with 12 bases in between. The V gene's germline CDR1 is KGHDR and CDR2 SFDVKD. DNA for the CDR3: TGTGCCACCAGTGATTTCTCTGGCGGCTACACAGATACGCAGTATTTT. Amino acids: CATSDFSGGYTDTQYF.

The sample holds a few counts of this clonotype. The rearrangement uses TRBV6-2 or TRBV6-3 and TRBJ2-7, with D possibly TRBD2 on 6 matching bases. The ends were cut back, 6 bases at V and 5 bases at J, with 20 bases in the middle. The CDR3 totals 15 residues. The germline gives CDR1 MNHEY, CDR2 SVGEGT. CDR3 amino acids: CASRDPLALRNEQYF. As DNA, the CDR3 is TGTGCCAGCAGAGACCCACTAGCCCTCCGGAACGAGCAGTACTTC.

This clonotype was recorded at least ten times. V gene TRBV10-3 combines with J gene TRBJ2-3; no firm D call. Germline V lookup: CDR1 ENHRY, CDR2 SYGVKD. The CDR3 loop spans 11 amino acids. Trimming shortened V by 6 bases and J by 5 bases, and 6 bases separated the two germline ends. The CDR3 DNA is TGTGCCATCAGGTCGGTAGATACGCAGTATTTT. It is translated as CAIRSVDTQYF.

The chain links TRBV4-3 to TRBJ1-4; no firm D call. CDR1 and CDR2 from the germline V gene are LGHNA and YSLEER. V was cut by 0 bases and J by 8 bases, with 13 bases left in between. The CDR3 loop spans 15 amino acids. The CDR3 sequence: CASSQDAGVPEKLFF. Written as DNA, the CDR3 is TGCGCCAGCAGCCAAGATGCGGGCGTCCCAGAAAAACTGTTTTTT.

The table lists this clonotype with a few counts. The gene calls are TRBV6-5 and TRBJ1-1; 9 bases align to TRBD1. This CDR3 region has 16 residues. Germline CDR1 and CDR2: MNHEY and SVGAGI. V shed 5 bases, J shed 1 base, and the junction held 8 bases outside the gene matches. CDR3 loop: CASSTIPGQGNTEAFF. The CDR3, as DNA: TGTGCCAGCAGTACCATTCCGGGACAGGGGAACACTGAAGCTTTCTTT.

This rearrangement joins TRBV27 to TRBJ1-1; possibly TRBD1 for D (5 bases). Trimming removed 0 bases at V and 5 bases at J, with 7 bases between. CDR3 length: 13 amino acids. Germline assignment: CDR1 MNHEY and CDR2 SMNVEV (reference sequence). In DNA, the CDR3 is TGTGCCAGCAGTTTATCCAGGGAAACTGAAGCTTTCTTT. Its protein is CASSLSRETEAFF.

The J gene is TRBJ2-1, the V gene TRBV20-1; either TRBD1 or TRBD2 may fit D (5 bases each). The CDR3 has 14 residues. V was clipped by 3 bases and J by 6 bases, with 15 bases between them. Germline loops: CDR1 DFQATT, CDR2 SNEGSKA (reference sequence). CDR3 in amino acids: CSASHRDALNEQFF. In DNA form, the CDR3 reads TGCAGTGCTAGCCACCGGGACGCCCTCAATGAGCAGTTCTTC.

The chain recombines TRBV20-1 with TRBJ2-7; 9 positions agree with TRBD1. The CDR3 is made up of 14 amino acids. V shed 0 bases, J shed 4 bases, and the junction held 4 bases outside the gene matches. CDR1 is DFQATT, CDR2 SNEGSKA, per germline (reference sequence). The CDR3 protein is CSARDSGQGYEQYF. The CDR3 DNA sequence: TGCAGTGCTAGAGATTCGGGACAGGGATACGAGCAGTACTTC.

The chain combines TRBV5-1 with TRBJ1-2; no definite D call. The CDR3 runs to 16 residues. V was pared by 0 bases and J by 4 bases, with 16 bases between. Per the germline V gene, CDR1 is SGHRS and CDR2 is YFSETQ. The CDR3 here is CASSLDPTSLGYGYTF. The CDR3 DNA is TGCGCCAGCAGCTTGGACCCCACGAGTTTGGGCTATGGCTACACCTTC.

The rearrangement uses TRBV5-1 and TRBJ2-2, with D perhaps matching TRBD1 or TRBD2 (6 bases each). The CDR3 has 15 residues. Germline V CDR1 and CDR2: SGHRS, YFSETQ. The germline V and J ends were trimmed by 1 base and 7 bases, with 14 bases remaining between them. This CDR3 is CASSLRGTQGGELFF. The CDR3 DNA reads TGCGCCAGCAGCTTGCGGGGGACACAGGGCGGGGAGCTGTTTTTT.

The chain is built from TRBV29-1 and TRBJ1-5; 8 nucleotides match TRBD1. V trimming: 2 bases; J trimming: 5 bases; junction bases outside the gene matches: 5. Germline lookup yields CDR1 SQVTM and CDR2 ANQGSEA. The CDR3 covers 14 residues. CDR3 sequence: CSVESGTGHQPQHF. CDR3 bases: TGCAGCGTTGAAAGCGGGACAGGCCATCAGCCCCAGCATTTT. Together with reference TRBV29-1 and TRBJ1-5, the CDR3 gives the full variable domain: SAVISQKPSRDICQRGTSLTIQCQVDSQVTMMFWYRQQPGQSLTLIATANQGSEATYESGFVIDKFPISRPNLTFSTLTVSNMSPEDSSIYLCSVESGTGHQPQHFGDGTRLSIL.

In this sample, this clonotype turned up a few times. V gene TRBV16 combines with J gene TRBJ1-3; D gene unclear. Trimming left V 2 bases short and J 7 bases short, with 15 bases between. This CDR3 contains 15 residues. CDR1 is KGHSY and CDR2 is FQNENV in the germline V gene. The CDR3 here is CASSQQWREANTIYF. The CDR3 DNA follows: TGTGCCAGCAGCCAACAATGGAGAGAGGCGAACACCATATATTTT.

This clonotype was observed a handful of times. The chain carries TRBV12-3 or TRBV12-4 and TRBJ1-5; D is undetermined. The ends were cut back, 6 bases at V and 2 bases at J, with 8 bases in the middle. This CDR3 is built from 13 residues. The CDR3 here is CASSTTRNQPQHF. DNA for the CDR3: TGTGCCAGCAGCACCACGCGCAATCAGCCCCAGCATTTT.

This clonotype was counted only a few times. The chain links TRBV12-3 or TRBV12-4 to TRBJ2-1; a possible D gene is TRBD1 (5 bases). V was trimmed by 7 bases and J by 9 bases, leaving 13 bases between them. CDR3 size: 12 residues. The CDR3 sequence: CASTLQGAEQFF. The CDR3 DNA is TGTGCCAGCACGCTGCAGGGTGCTGAGCAGTTCTTC.

This clonotype has just a few counts. This rearrangement joins TRBV7-2 to TRBJ2-3, with TRBD2 identical over 7 bases. Trimming cost V 1 base and J 5 bases; bases outside gene matches: 6. The CDR3 contains 15 residues. The germline V gene has CDR1 SGHTA and CDR2 FQGNSA. CDR3 DNA sequence: TGTGCCAGCAGCTTAGGGGGGAGGGCCGTAGATACGCAGTATTTT. Amino acid sequence: CASSLGGRAVDTQYF.

The chain has TRBV20-1 and TRBJ2-3; D perhaps matches TRBD2 (7 bases). The CDR3 sequence is 15 residues long. The V end was cut by 6 bases, the J end by 5 bases, with 21 bases between. The germline CDR1 and CDR2 sequences are DFQATT and SNEGSKA (reference sequence). DNA of the CDR3: TGCAGTGCGAACGCCTTAGCGGGCAGGGGAGATACGCAGTATTTT. Protein sequence: CSANALAGRGDTQYF.

There are a few counts of this clonotype. The chain links TRBV5-5 to TRBJ2-5, with a weak D call TRBD1 (6 bases). The CDR3 consists of 15 residues. CDR1 and CDR2 from the germline V gene are SGHKS and YYEKEE (reference sequence). The germline V and J ends were trimmed by 1 base and 0 bases, with 10 bases remaining between them. Here the CDR3 DNA reads TGTGCCAGCAGCTTGTCGACAGGACACCAAGAGACCCAGTACTTC. It yields the protein CASSLSTGHQETQYF.

This clonotype was observed a few times. This rearrangement joins TRBV12-3 or TRBV12-4 to TRBJ2-3; 9 bases are a match to TRBD2. The CDR3 extends over 15 amino acids. After removal of 4 bases from V and 6 bases from J, the junction contained 8 bases not matched to a gene. This CDR3 is CASSWVAGAGDTQYF. CDR3 DNA sequence: TGTGCCAGCAGTTGGGTAGCGGGAGCGGGGGATACGCAGTATTTT.

This clonotype was counted ten times or more. This chain links TRBV20-1 with TRBJ2-7, with 13 positions matching TRBD2. There are 14 residues in the CDR3. Unmatched junction bases numbered 4, after V lost 2 bases and J lost 6 bases. Per the germline V gene, CDR1 is DFQATT and CDR2 is SNEGSKA (reference sequence). This CDR3 is CSARRTSGGGEQYF. In DNA, the CDR3 is TGCAGTGCTAGAAGGACTAGCGGGGGCGGCGAGCAGTACTTC.